These 21 T cell receptor beta chains were all obtained from the same sample, sequenced in a study of CD8+ T cells in alopecia areata. Investigators isolated RNA and reverse transcribed it into cDNA to act as the sequencing template. The data were produced by immunoSEQ multiplex PCR, yet TCRdb's version contains in-frame clones alone and is incomplete. In the table there are approximately 210,000 clones, less than 50% of which are singletons. As to treatment: oral pan-JAK inhibitor, 5-10 mg twice daily. Sequenced here: CD4+ T cells sorted from blood, sampled at approximately week 36, from a patient treated with tofacitinib. These receptors all stem from a human donor with alopecia areata.

On this clone: A far bigger clonotype differs at one base, so this is likely a read error. The chain links TRBV5-1 to TRBJ2-2; D gene uncertain. Germline CDR1 SGHRS, CDR2 YFSETQ. This CDR3 spans 14 amino acids. V was trimmed by 4 bases and J by 1 base, leaving 8 bases between them. The CDR3 sequence: CASSPSMNTGELFF. The DNA of the CDR3 is TGCGCCAGCAGCCCGTCCATGAACACCGGGGAGCTGTTTTTT.

J is TRBJ2-7 and V is TRBV28; D possibly corresponds to TRBD1 (5 bases). CDR1 is MDHEN, CDR2 SYDVKM, per germline. Trimming removed 11 bases at V and 7 bases at J, with 21 bases between. The CDR3 extends over 13 amino acids. The CDR3 here is CAHGQGNPAEQYF. CDR3 nucleotides: TGTGCCCACGGGCAGGGTAACCCAGCTGAGCAGTACTTC.

V and J are TRBV9 and TRBJ2-4; tentatively, D is TRBD2 (5 bases). The CDR3 is 15 residues long. V was pared by 7 bases and J by 1 base, with 15 bases between. Germline V lookup: CDR1 SGDLS, CDR2 YYNGEE. For the CDR3, the DNA is TGTGCCAGCGCCCCGGACTTTGGGGCCAAAAACATTCAGTACTTC. Translating it yields CASAPDFGAKNIQYF.

The chain recombines TRBV7-2 with TRBJ2-7, with TRBD2 matching over 9 bases. The CDR3 has 15 residues. The V segment lost 5 bases and the J segment 5 bases; nucleotides outside the gene matches: 10. From germline, CDR1 is SGHTA and CDR2 FQGNSA. CDR3 protein: CASSHPGTSSDEQYF. The CDR3 DNA sequence: TGTGCCAGCAGCCATCCCGGGACTAGCTCGGACGAGCAGTACTTC.

With regard to this clone: In the same sample, other DNA sequences code for this CDR3. The rearrangement joins TRBV2 to TRBJ2-3; D is undetermined. Looked up from germline, CDR1 is SNHLY and CDR2 is FYNNEI. The V and J ends lost 6 bases and 0 bases respectively, with 4 bases between them. This CDR3 spans 12 amino acids. The CDR3 protein is CASRTSTDTQYF. The CDR3 DNA is TGTGCCAGCAGGACTAGCACAGATACGCAGTATTTT.

This clone was seen a few times. The chain is built from TRBV18 and TRBJ1-4; tentatively, D is TRBD1 (5 bases). V lost 1 base, J lost 5 bases, and 17 bases lay in between. Per the germline V gene, CDR1 is KGHSH and CDR2 is LQKENI. The CDR3 extends over 17 amino acids. The CDR3 sequence is CASSPRLGDSPNEKLFF. The CDR3 coding sequence is TGTGCCAGCTCACCACGATTAGGTGACAGCCCAAATGAAAAACTGTTTTTT. Drawing the rest from reference TRBV18 and TRBJ1-4, the complete variable domain is NAGVMQNPRHLVRRRGQEARLRCSPMKGHSHVYWYRQLPEEGLKFMVYLQKENIIDESGMPKERFSAEFPKEGPSILRIQQVVRGDSAAYFCASSPRLGDSPNEKLFFGSGTQLSVL.

In its sample, this clone was seen a few times. The rearrangement joins TRBV5-1 to TRBJ1-4; TRBD1 agrees at 7 bases. There are 16 residues in the CDR3. Germline V CDR1 and CDR2: SGHRS, YFSETQ. The V segment lost 4 bases and the J segment 5 bases; nucleotides outside the gene matches: 11. Here the CDR3 reads CASSLRPGQSNEKLFF. The CDR3 DNA reads as TGCGCCAGCAGCCTTCGACCGGGACAGTCGAATGAAAAACTGTTTTTT.

There are a few counts of this clone. The chain links TRBV30 to TRBJ2-3; the D is unclear. This CDR3 is built from 11 residues. The V gene's germline CDR1 is GTSNPN and CDR2 SVGIG (reference sequence). V was shortened by 5 bases and J by 5 bases, with 8 bases between the two germline ends. The chain's CDR3 is CAWGSLDTQYF. CDR3 nucleotide sequence: TGTGCCTGGGGGTCTCTAGATACGCAGTATTTT.

CDR3 region: CATSRASSYNEQFF. CDR3 bases: TGTGCCACCAGCAGGGCCAGCTCCTACAATGAGCAGTTCTTC. V usage is TRBV15 and J usage is TRBJ2-1; no reliable D call. The germline CDR1 and CDR2 sequences are LNHNV and YYDKDF (reference sequence). V shed 3 bases and J shed 0 bases, with 6 bases lying between them. This CDR3 region has 14 residues.

The chain carries TRBV10-2 and TRBJ2-3, with 9 nucleotides matching TRBD2. The CDR3 totals 16 residues. Trimming at V came to 2 bases and at J to 1 base, leaving 4 bases not matched to a gene. CDR1 and CDR2 from the germline V gene are WSHSY and SAAADI. CDR3 in amino acids: CASSEILAGGTDTQYF. CDR3 coding DNA: TGCGCCAGCAGTGAGATCTTAGCGGGGGGCACAGATACGCAGTATTTT.

This clone was picked up a small number of times. The chain carries TRBV18 and TRBJ1-5; unclear D gene. Germline loops: CDR1 KGHSH, CDR2 LQKENI. This CDR3 spans 15 amino acids. V was clipped by 5 bases and J by 2 bases, with 13 bases between them. CDR3 amino acids: CASSIGIMGNQPQHF. The CDR3 DNA follows: TGTGCCAGCTCAATTGGGATCATGGGCAATCAGCCCCAGCATTTT.

This clone was seen only a few times. The chain links TRBV6-5 to TRBJ2-4; tentatively, D is TRBD2 (5 bases). V lost 6 bases to trimming and J lost 2 bases, with 11 bases between them. This CDR3 is 14 amino acids long. CDR1 MNHEY and CDR2 SVGAGI come from the germline V gene. DNA for the CDR3: TGTGCCAGCAGCCCCGGGGTACCCAAAAACATTCAGTACTTC. Encoded protein: CASSPGVPKNIQYF.

This clone was seen a handful of times. The chain carries TRBV5-1 and TRBJ2-5, with 8 bases lining up with TRBD2. The V gene's germline CDR1 is SGHRS and CDR2 YFSETQ. The ends lost 0 bases at V and 5 bases at J; junction bases unmatched: 6. This CDR3 contains 15 residues. Here the CDR3 reads CASSLGSGGLETQYF. DNA for the CDR3: TGCGCCAGCAGCTTGGGTTCGGGAGGGCTGGAGACCCAGTACTTC.

The chain is built from TRBV29-1 and TRBJ2-1, with D unresolved. Germline V gene sequence: CDR1 SQVTM, CDR2 ANQGSEA. The CDR3 is 11 amino acids. The V end was cut by 4 bases, the J end by 9 bases, with 10 bases between. The CDR3 nucleotides are TGCAGCGTTGTTAAAATGAGTGAGCAGTTCTTC. As protein: CSVVKMSEQFF.

The chain couples TRBV11-2 to TRBJ2-7, with 7 bases lining up with TRBD1. CDR1 and CDR2 (germline): SGHAT, FQNNGV. Trimming at V came to 5 bases and at J to 3 bases, leaving 7 bases not matched to a gene. The CDR3 is made up of 14 amino acids. The CDR3 sequence: CASSPTGQVYEQYF. The CDR3 DNA sequence: TGTGCCAGCAGCCCGACTGGACAGGTCTACGAGCAGTACTTC.

The genes are TRBV9 and TRBJ2-5, with D perhaps matching TRBD2 (6 bases). The CDR3 contains 15 residues. V was trimmed by 0 bases and J by 1 base, leaving 10 bases between them. Germline assignment: CDR1 SGDLS and CDR2 YYNGEE. The CDR3 DNA follows: TGTGCCAGCAGCGTAGCGGGGACTGGCCAAGAGACCCAGTACTTC. This gives the protein CASSVAGTGQETQYF.

Worth noting for this clone: Other DNA variants within this sample encode the same CDR3. V usage is TRBV27 and J usage is TRBJ2-1, with 7 nucleotides matching TRBD2. Per the germline V gene, CDR1 is MNHEY and CDR2 is SMNVEV (reference sequence). This CDR3 contains 15 residues. V was pared by 6 bases and J by 0 bases, with 5 bases of the junction left unmatched. Here the CDR3 DNA reads TGTGCCAGCAGGCTGGGAGGGAGCTCCTACAATGAGCAGTTCTTC. Translated: CASRLGGSSYNEQFF.

J is TRBJ1-2 and V is TRBV5-1, with 7 bases matching TRBD1. Trimming at V came to 3 bases and at J to 4 bases, leaving 9 bases not matched to a gene. CDR3 size: 15 residues. Germline CDR1 and CDR2: SGHRS and YFSETQ. The DNA for the CDR3 is TGCGCCAGCAGCTCGTCTACAGGGGAAGTCTATGGCTACACCTTC. This sequence encodes CASSSSTGEVYGYTF.

The rearrangement links TRBV5-4 to TRBJ2-1, with 10 bases identical to TRBD1. Germline-derived CDR1 and CDR2 are SGHNT and YYREEE (reference sequence). The V gene end was trimmed by 2 bases and the J gene end by 3 bases; junction bases not matched to a gene: 2. CDR3 length: 15 amino acids. The CDR3 coding sequence is TGTGCCAGCAGCTTAGGGACAGGGGTCTACAATGAGCAGTTCTTC. It translates to CASSLGTGVYNEQFF.

This clone was recorded a few times. The chain carries TRBV7-2 and TRBJ1-1; TRBD1 matches at 7 bases. With V trimmed by 5 bases and J by 0 bases, 3 bases remained unmatched. Germline V gene sequence: CDR1 SGHTA, CDR2 FQGNSA. CDR3 size: 14 residues. CDR3 in DNA: TGTGCCAGCAGCCCCGACAGGGTGAACACTGAAGCTTTCTTT. It is translated as CASSPDRVNTEAFF.

The DNA of the CDR3 is TGCGCCAGCAGCCAGGGGGGCAGCACAGATACGCAGTATTTT. It translates to CASSQGGSTDTQYF. The chain employs TRBV4-1 and TRBJ2-3; D might be TRBD1 or TRBD2, each matching 6 bases. The CDR3 loop spans 14 amino acids. Germline V gives CDR1 MGHRA, CDR2 YSYEKL. Trimming took off 3 bases at V and 0 bases at J, with 7 bases between the two ends.